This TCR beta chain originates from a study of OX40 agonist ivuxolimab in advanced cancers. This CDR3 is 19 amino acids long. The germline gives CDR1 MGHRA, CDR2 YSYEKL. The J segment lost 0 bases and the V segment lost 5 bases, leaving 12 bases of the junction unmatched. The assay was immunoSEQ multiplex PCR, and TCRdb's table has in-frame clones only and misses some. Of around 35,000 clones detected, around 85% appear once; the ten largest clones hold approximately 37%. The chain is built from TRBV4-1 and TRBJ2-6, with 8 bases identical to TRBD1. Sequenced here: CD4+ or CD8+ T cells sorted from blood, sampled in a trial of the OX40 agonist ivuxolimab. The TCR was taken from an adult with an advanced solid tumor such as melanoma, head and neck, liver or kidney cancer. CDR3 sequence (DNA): TGCGCCAGCAGCTTCCAGGCCTTCGGACAGGGCTCTGGGGCCAACGTCCTGACTTTC. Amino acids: CASSFQAFGQGSGANVLTF.